These T cell receptor beta chains were read from a single sample in a study of CD8+ T cells in alopecia areata. Repertoires were generated with immunoSEQ multiplex PCR, while TCRdb's copy carries only in-frame clones and drops some. The repertoire holds more than 11,000 clones, with about 60% as singletons. Source: skin, taken at week 0. The receptors here all came from a human donor with alopecia areata. Both conserved end residues are part of each CDR3. D genes are given only for firm matches. Part of the rows lack a size; the others show once, few, many or a class for expanded clones.

j_call	d_call	clone_size	v_call	cdr3_nt	cdr3_aa
TRBJ1-6	.	.	TRBV7-6	TGTGCCAGCAGCTTGGGGACACAGGACTATAATTCACCCCTCCACTTT	CASSLGTQDYNSPLHF
TRBJ2-3	.	.	TRBV7-9	TGTGCCAGCAGCCTATCGGACTATCTCCGGGATACGCAGTATTTT	CASSLSDYLRDTQYF
TRBJ1-2	TRBD1	.	TRBV6-6	TGTGCCAGCAGTTACGCCCCCAGGGACAGGGACTATGGCTACACCTTC	CASSYAPRDRDYGYTF
TRBJ2-7	.	.	TRBV6-6	TGTGCCAGCAGCCCAGGGATGCACGAGCAGTACTTC	CASSPGMHEQYF
TRBJ1-1	.	.	TRBV4-3	TGCGCCAGCAGCCAAGATCGTTTTACCCAGGGAAGCGACACTGAAGCTTTCTTT	CASSQDRFTQGSDTEAFF
TRBJ2-1	.	.	TRBV7-2	TGTGCCAGCAGCGTGGGGCCTGCCTTCGGGCCGAGCTCCTACAATGAGCAGTTCTTC	CASSVGPAFGPSSYNEQFF
TRBJ2-5	.	few	TRBV7-7	TGTGCTAGCAGCTTAGCTCCCGCCTCTCGAGAGACCCAGTACTTC	CASSLAPASRETQYF
TRBJ1-1	TRBD1	.	TRBV6-1	TGTGCCAGCAGTGTAACCCTCCGGGACAGCGATGAAGCTTTCTTT	CASSVTLRDSDEAFF
TRBJ2-1	.	.	TRBV6-5	TGTGCCAGCAGTTACTCGGAGGGTTACTCCTACAATGAGCAGTTCTTC	CASSYSEGYSYNEQFF
TRBJ1-1	.	.	TRBV6-1	TGTGCCAGCAGTGAACCAGGCATGAACACTGAAGCTTTCTTT	CASSEPGMNTEAFF
TRBJ1-2	.	.	TRBV9	TGTGCCAGTCATTGCAAGCACTCAAGAAAGACCTATGGCTACACCTTC	CASHCKHSRKTYGYTF
TRBJ2-1	TRBD2	.	TRBV4-1	TGCGCCAGCAGCCAAAAGACTAGCGGGGGGTACAATGAGCAGTTCTTC	CASSQKTSGGYNEQFF
TRBJ2-4	.	.	TRBV29-1	TGCAGCGTCCGATTAGCGCTAGCCAAAAACATTCAGTACTTC	CSVRLALAKNIQYF
TRBJ1-4	TRBD1	few	TRBV10-2	TGCGCCAGCAGTGAGTCCGCTTTTGCCGGGACAGGGCGAAAAATGGTGTTTTTT	CASSESAFAGTGRKMVFF
TRBJ1-6	.	once	TRBV27	TGTGCCAGCAGTTGGGGGCCGCATTATAATTCACCCCTCCACTTT	CASSWGPHYNSPLHF
TRBJ2-3	.	few	TRBV7-2	TGTGCCAGCAGCTTTCCAGGGGATACGCAGTATTTT	CASSFPGDTQYF
TRBJ2-5	TRBD2	.	TRBV5-4	TGTGCCAGCAGCTTGGCTCGGGGGGGCGGTCGCGAGACCCAGTACTTC	CASSLARGGGRETQYF
TRBJ2-7	.	medium-sized	TRBV27	TGTGCCAGCAGTAATTGGGGGGGCCTGACCTACGAGCAGTACTTC	CASSNWGGLTYEQYF
TRBJ2-2	.	.	TRBV10-3	TGTGCCATCAGATCTCAATTGAACACCGGGGAGCTGTTTTTT	CAIRSQLNTGELFF
TRBJ1-2	.	.	TRBV5-1	TGCGCCAGCAGCGTGGAGGCGGCGGGGAATGGCTACACCTTC	CASSVEAAGNGYTF
TRBJ2-5	TRBD2	.	TRBV6-5	TGTGCCAGCAGTTCGCTAGCGGCCTACCAAGAGACCCAGTACTTC	CASSSLAAYQETQYF
TRBJ2-5	.	.	TRBV6-6	TGTGCCACCGAACCGGGACACAGCTTACAAGAGACCCAGTACTTC	CATEPGHSLQETQYF
TRBJ1-2	.	medium-sized	TRBV18	TGTGCCAGCTCACCCCCAGGATATGGCTACACCTTC	CASSPPGYGYTF